This is a list of T cell receptor beta chains from one sample in a study of blood T cell repertoires in COVID-19. Sequencing was performed with immunoSEQ multiplex PCR; in TCRdb, only in-frame clones are kept and a portion is missing. Of 300,000 to 450,000 clones in the sample, 70% to 90% were seen once. Material: PBMCs or T cells enriched from blood (not recorded which). The receptors stem from a woman between 18 and 30 years old who had recovered from COVID-19. Each CDR3 is given with its conserved first and last residue. A D gene is named only where the DNA matches it firmly.

V gene: TRBV30
D gene: NA
J gene: TRBJ2-7
CDR3 protein: CAWQDSSYEQYF
CDR3 DNA: TGTGCCTGGCAGGACAGCTCCTACGAGCAGTACTTC

V gene: TRBV18
D gene: TRBD1
J gene: TRBJ1-2
CDR3 protein: CASSPWTGGDGYTF
CDR3 DNA: TGTGCCAGCTCACCATGGACAGGGGGCGACGGCTACACCTTC

V gene: TRBV6-6
D gene: NA
J gene: TRBJ2-3
CDR3 protein: CASIPDRPSTDTQYF
CDR3 DNA: TGTGCCAGCATTCCCGACAGACCTAGCACAGATACGCAGTATTTT

V gene: TRBV19
D gene: NA
J gene: TRBJ1-1
CDR3 protein: CASSTRGEGNTEAFF
CDR3 DNA: TGTGCCAGTAGTACGAGAGGGGAGGGGAACACTGAAGCTTTCTTT

V gene: TRBV5-1
D gene: TRBD1
J gene: TRBJ2-7
CDR3 protein: CASSSGRGPRIYEQYF
CDR3 DNA: TGCGCCAGCAGCTCGGGAAGGGGGCCCAGGATCTACGAGCAGTACTTC

V gene: TRBV30
D gene: TRBD1
J gene: TRBJ1-6
CDR3 protein: CAWSVQGNSPLHF
CDR3 DNA: TGTGCCTGGAGTGTACAGGGGAATTCACCCCTCCACTTT

V gene: TRBV13
D gene: NA
J gene: TRBJ1-5
CDR3 protein: CASSLRASGQPQHF
CDR3 DNA: TGTGCCAGCAGCTTGAGGGCATCAGGACAGCCCCAGCATTTT

V gene: TRBV11-1
D gene: NA
J gene: TRBJ2-3
CDR3 protein: CASSLRDGTSTDTQYF
CDR3 DNA: TGTGCCAGCAGCTTACGGGACGGGACTAGCACAGATACGCAGTATTTT

V gene: TRBV5-1
D gene: TRBD1
J gene: TRBJ1-2
CDR3 protein: CASSLVDRGRGYGYTF
CDR3 DNA: TGCGCCAGCAGCTTGGTCGACAGGGGGCGCGGCTATGGCTACACCTTC

V gene: TRBV7-2
D gene: NA
J gene: TRBJ2-3
CDR3 protein: CASSLEWRGSTDTQYF
CDR3 DNA: TGTGCCAGCAGCTTAGAATGGCGGGGTAGCACAGATACGCAGTATTTT